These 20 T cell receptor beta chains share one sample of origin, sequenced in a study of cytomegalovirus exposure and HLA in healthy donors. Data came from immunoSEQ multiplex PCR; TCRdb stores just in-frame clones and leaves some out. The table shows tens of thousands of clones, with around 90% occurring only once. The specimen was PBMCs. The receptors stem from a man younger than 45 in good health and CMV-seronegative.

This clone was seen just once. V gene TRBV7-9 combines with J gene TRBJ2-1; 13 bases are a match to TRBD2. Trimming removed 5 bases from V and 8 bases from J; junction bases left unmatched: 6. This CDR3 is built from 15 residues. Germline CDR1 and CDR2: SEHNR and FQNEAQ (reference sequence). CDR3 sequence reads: CASSPGLAGAYEQFF. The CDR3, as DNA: TGTGCCAGCAGCCCAGGACTAGCGGGAGCTTATGAGCAGTTCTTC.

CDR3 nucleotides: TGTGCCACCAGCAGGTTGCGGGGGGAGACCCAGTACTTC. Its translation is CATSRLRGETQYF. The chain has TRBV15 and TRBJ2-5; the match to TRBD2 covers 7 bases. The CDR3 runs to 13 residues. Unmatched junction bases numbered 3, after V lost 3 bases and J lost 5 bases. Germline-derived CDR1 and CDR2 are LNHNV and YYDKDF (reference sequence).

CDR3: CASRGQGWGQPQHF. DNA of the CDR3: TGTGCCAGCAGGGGACAGGGCTGGGGTCAGCCCCAGCATTTT. The chain employs TRBV28 and TRBJ1-5, with 9 bases fitting TRBD1. This CDR3 spans 14 amino acids. V dropped 6 bases and J dropped 6; count of bases not matched to a gene: 6. From germline, CDR1 is MDHEN and CDR2 SYDVKM.

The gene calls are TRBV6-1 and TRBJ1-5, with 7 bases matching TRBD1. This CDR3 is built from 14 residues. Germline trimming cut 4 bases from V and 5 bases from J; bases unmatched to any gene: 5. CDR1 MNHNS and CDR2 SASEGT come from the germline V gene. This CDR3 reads CASSGAGGYQPQHF. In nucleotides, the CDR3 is TGTGCCAGCAGTGGGGCAGGGGGATATCAGCCCCAGCATTTT.

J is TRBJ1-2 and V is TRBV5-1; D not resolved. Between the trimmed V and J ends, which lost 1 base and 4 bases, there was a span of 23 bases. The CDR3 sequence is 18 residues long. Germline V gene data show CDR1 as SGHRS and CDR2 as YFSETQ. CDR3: CASSLLVSTPRASYGYTF. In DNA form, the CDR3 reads TGCGCCAGCAGCTTGCTAGTTTCAACCCCGCGAGCTTCCTATGGCTACACCTTC.

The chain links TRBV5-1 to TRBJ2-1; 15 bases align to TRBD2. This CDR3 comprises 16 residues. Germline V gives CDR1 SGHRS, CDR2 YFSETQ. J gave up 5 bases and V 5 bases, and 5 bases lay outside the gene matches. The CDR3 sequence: CASSFGLAGGNNEQFF. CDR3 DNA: TGCGCCAGCAGTTTTGGACTAGCGGGAGGGAACAATGAGCAGTTCTTC. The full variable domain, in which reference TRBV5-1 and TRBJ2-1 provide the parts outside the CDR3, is KAGVTQTPRYLIKTRGQQVTLSCSPISGHRSVSWYQQTPGQGLQFLFEYFSETQRNKGNFPGRFSGRQFSNSRSEMNVSTLELGDSALYLCASSFGLAGGNNEQFFGPGTRLTVL.

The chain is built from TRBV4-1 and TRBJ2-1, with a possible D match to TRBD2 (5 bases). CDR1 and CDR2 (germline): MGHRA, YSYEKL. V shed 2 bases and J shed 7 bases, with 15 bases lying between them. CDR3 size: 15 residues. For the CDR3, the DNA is TGCGCCAGCAGCCAACTGTGGACTCCGAATAATGAGCAGTTCTTC. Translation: CASSQLWTPNNEQFF.

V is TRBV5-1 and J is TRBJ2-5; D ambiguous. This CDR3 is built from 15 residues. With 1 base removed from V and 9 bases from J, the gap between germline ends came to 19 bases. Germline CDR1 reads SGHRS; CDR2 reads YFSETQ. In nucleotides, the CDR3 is TGCGCCAGCAGCTTGAAGGCAGGTGAAGATTTGGCCCAGTACTTC. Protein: CASSLKAGEDLAQYF. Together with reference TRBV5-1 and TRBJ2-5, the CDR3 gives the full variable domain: KAGVTQTPRYLIKTRGQQVTLSCSPISGHRSVSWYQQTPGQGLQFLFEYFSETQRNKGNFPGRFSGRQFSNSRSEMNVSTLELGDSALYLCASSLKAGEDLAQYFGPGTRLLVL.

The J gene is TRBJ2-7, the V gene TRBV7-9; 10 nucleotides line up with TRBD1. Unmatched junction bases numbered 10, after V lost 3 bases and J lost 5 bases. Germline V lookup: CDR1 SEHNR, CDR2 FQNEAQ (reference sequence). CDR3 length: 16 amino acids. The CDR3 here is CASSFYSGQGYHEQYF. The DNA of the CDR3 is TGTGCCAGCAGCTTTTATTCGGGACAGGGGTACCACGAGCAGTACTTC.

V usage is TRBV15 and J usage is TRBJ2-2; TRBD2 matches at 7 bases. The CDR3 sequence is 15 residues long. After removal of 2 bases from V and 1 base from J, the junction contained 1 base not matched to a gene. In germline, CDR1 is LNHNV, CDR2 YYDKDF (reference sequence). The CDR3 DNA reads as TGTGCCACCAGCAGATCTAGCGGGAACACCGGGGAGCTGTTTTTT. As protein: CATSRSSGNTGELFF.

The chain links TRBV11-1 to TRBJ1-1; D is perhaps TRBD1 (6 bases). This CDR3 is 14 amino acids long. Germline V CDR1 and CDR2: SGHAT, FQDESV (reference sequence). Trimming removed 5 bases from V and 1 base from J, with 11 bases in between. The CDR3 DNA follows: TGTGCCAGCAGCATGGACAGATCGAACACTGAAGCTTTCTTT. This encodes CASSMDRSNTEAFF.

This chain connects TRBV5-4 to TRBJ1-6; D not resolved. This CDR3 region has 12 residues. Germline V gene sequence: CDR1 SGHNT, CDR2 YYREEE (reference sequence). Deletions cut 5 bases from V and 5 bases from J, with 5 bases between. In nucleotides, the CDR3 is TGTGCCAGCAGACACGATAATTCACCCCTCCACTTT. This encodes CASRHDNSPLHF.

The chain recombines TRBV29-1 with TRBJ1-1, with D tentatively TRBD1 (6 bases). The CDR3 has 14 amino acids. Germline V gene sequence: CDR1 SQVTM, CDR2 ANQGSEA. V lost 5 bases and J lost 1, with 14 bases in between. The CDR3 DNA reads TGCAGCGTTCGCCGGGACACCCCGAACACTGAAGCTTTCTTT. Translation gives CSVRRDTPNTEAFF.

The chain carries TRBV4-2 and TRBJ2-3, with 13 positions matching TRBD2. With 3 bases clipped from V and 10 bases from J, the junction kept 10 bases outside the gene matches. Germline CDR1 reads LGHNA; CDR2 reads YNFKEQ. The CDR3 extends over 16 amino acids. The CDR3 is CASSHSSGLAGDPQYF. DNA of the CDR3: TGTGCCAGCAGCCATTCGTCTGGACTAGCGGGAGACCCGCAGTATTTT.

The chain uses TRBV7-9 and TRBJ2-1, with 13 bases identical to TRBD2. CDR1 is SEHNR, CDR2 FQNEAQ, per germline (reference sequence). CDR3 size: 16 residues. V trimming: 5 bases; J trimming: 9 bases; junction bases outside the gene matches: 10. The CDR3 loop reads CASSPTRLAGGSEQFF. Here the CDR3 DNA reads TGTGCCAGCAGCCCCACCCGACTAGCGGGAGGATCTGAGCAGTTCTTC.

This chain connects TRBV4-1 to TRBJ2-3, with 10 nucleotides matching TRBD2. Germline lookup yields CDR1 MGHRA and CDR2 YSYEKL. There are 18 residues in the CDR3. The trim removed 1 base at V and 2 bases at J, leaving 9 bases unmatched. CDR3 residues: CASSQGRLAGVFTDTQYF. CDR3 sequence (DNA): TGCGCCAGCAGCCAAGGTAGACTAGCGGGCGTTTTCACAGATACGCAGTATTTT.

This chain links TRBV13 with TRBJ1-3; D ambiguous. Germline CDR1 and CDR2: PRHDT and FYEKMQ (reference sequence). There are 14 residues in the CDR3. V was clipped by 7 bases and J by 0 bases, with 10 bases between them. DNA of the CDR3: TGTGCCAGCACGCGAGTGAGCTCTGGAAACACCATATATTTT. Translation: CASTRVSSGNTIYF.

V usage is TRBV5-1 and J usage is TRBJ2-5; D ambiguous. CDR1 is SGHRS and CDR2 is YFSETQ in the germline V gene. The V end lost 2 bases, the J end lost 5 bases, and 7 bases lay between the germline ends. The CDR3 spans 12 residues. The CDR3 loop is CASSLSSETQYF. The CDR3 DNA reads TGCGCCAGCAGCTTAAGCTCCGAGACCCAGTACTTC.

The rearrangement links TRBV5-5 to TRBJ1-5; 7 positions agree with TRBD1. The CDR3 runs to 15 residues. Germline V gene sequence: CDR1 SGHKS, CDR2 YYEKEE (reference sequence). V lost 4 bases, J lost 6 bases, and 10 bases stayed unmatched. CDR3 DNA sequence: TGTGCCAGCAGCAAAACAGGGGTGGTGGGTCAGCCCCAGCATTTT. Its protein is CASSKTGVVGQPQHF.

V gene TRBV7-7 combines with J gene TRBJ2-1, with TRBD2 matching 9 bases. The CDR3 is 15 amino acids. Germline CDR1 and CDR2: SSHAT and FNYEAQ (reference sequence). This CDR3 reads CASGPLAGGPYEQFF. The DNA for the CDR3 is TGTGCTAGCGGACCTTTGGCGGGAGGGCCCTATGAGCAGTTCTTC.